This is a list of T cell receptor beta chains from one sample in a study of PD-1 blockade in classical Hodgkin lymphoma. The data were produced by immunoSEQ multiplex PCR, yet TCRdb's version contains in-frame clones alone and is incomplete. Of tens of thousands of clones in the sample, roughly 94% are singletons; the top ten hold roughly 2.5%. The source material was peripheral blood mononuclear cells (PBMCs). Source of these receptors: a human donor with classical Hodgkin lymphoma. Each CDR3 is given with its conserved first and last residue. D genes are given only for firm matches. Some rows have no size entry. The others give once, few or many, or a class for an expanded clone.

CDR3 protein: CASRTGTENTEAFF; CDR3 DNA: TGTGCCAGCAGAACCGGGACAGAGAACACTGAAGCTTTCTTT; V gene: TRBV7-2; D gene: TRBD1; J gene: TRBJ1-1; clone size: NA
CDR3 protein: CASSTGTGVMVAFF; CDR3 DNA: TGCGCCAGCTCGACCGGGACAGGGGTTATGGTAGCTTTCTTT; V gene: TRBV5-1; D gene: TRBD1; J gene: TRBJ1-1; clone size: NA
CDR3 protein: CASSELSAGNEKLFF; CDR3 DNA: TGTGCCAGCAGCGAGCTTAGCGCGGGAAATGAAAAACTGTTTTTT; V gene: TRBV2; D gene: NA; J gene: TRBJ1-4; clone size: NA
CDR3 protein: CASRLGGEQFF; CDR3 DNA: TGTGCCAGCAGGCTCGGGGGGGAGCAGTTCTTC; V gene: TRBV6-4; D gene: TRBD2; J gene: TRBJ2-1; clone size: NA
CDR3 protein: CASSLRYRGDTGELFF; CDR3 DNA: TGTGCCAGCAGCTTGCGATACAGGGGCGACACCGGGGAGCTGTTTTTT; V gene: TRBV5-4; D gene: TRBD1; J gene: TRBJ2-2; clone size: NA
CDR3 protein: CASSPRTSGSLEQYF; CDR3 DNA: TGCGCCAGCAGCCCACGGACTAGCGGGAGTCTCGAGCAGTACTTC; V gene: TRBV5-1; D gene: TRBD2; J gene: TRBJ2-7; clone size: NA
CDR3 protein: CASSQESGWGGEQYF; CDR3 DNA: TGCGCCAGCAGCCAAGAATCAGGGTGGGGCGGTGAGCAGTACTTC; V gene: TRBV4-1; D gene: NA; J gene: TRBJ2-7; clone size: NA
CDR3 protein: CASSPPRGSNTGELFF; CDR3 DNA: TGTGCCAGCAGCCCCCCCCGGGGATCGAACACCGGGGAGCTGTTTTTT; V gene: TRBV5-4; D gene: NA; J gene: TRBJ2-2; clone size: NA
CDR3 protein: CASSAHEYEQYF; CDR3 DNA: TGTGCCAGCAGCGCACATGAATACGAGCAGTACTTC; V gene: TRBV7-9; D gene: NA; J gene: TRBJ2-7; clone size: NA
CDR3 protein: CASTPVGSYSNQPQHF; CDR3 DNA: TGTGCCAGCACCCCCGTCGGGAGCTATAGCAATCAGCCCCAGCATTTT; V gene: TRBV7-2; D gene: NA; J gene: TRBJ1-5; clone size: NA
CDR3 protein: CASSSYRGQPQHF; CDR3 DNA: TGTGCCAGCAGTTCATACAGGGGGCAGCCCCAGCATTTT; V gene: TRBV27; D gene: TRBD1; J gene: TRBJ1-5; clone size: once
CDR3 protein: CASSLVRSYEQYF; CDR3 DNA: TGTGCCAGCAGTTTAGTCCGATCCTACGAGCAGTACTTC; V gene: TRBV27; D gene: NA; J gene: TRBJ2-7; clone size: NA
CDR3 protein: CASSESGLAADTQYF; CDR3 DNA: TGCGCCAGCAGTGAGTCGGGACTAGCCGCGGATACGCAGTATTTT; V gene: TRBV10-2; D gene: TRBD2; J gene: TRBJ2-3; clone size: NA
CDR3 protein: CASSVGPSSPLHF; CDR3 DNA: TGTGCCAGCAGCGTAGGTCCGAGTTCACCCCTCCACTTT; V gene: TRBV11-2; D gene: NA; J gene: TRBJ1-6; clone size: NA
CDR3 protein: CASSLTFAGRNEQFF; CDR3 DNA: TGTGCCAGCAGCTTAACGTTCGCGGGGCGAAATGAGCAGTTCTTC; V gene: TRBV7-3; D gene: NA; J gene: TRBJ2-1; clone size: few
CDR3 protein: CASSEDNGNTIYF; CDR3 DNA: TGTGCCAGCAGTGAAGACAACGGAAACACCATATATTTT; V gene: TRBV2; D gene: NA; J gene: TRBJ1-3; clone size: NA
CDR3 protein: CASSYSSGGPADEQYF; CDR3 DNA: TGCGCCAGCAGCTATTCTAGCGGGGGGCCCGCTGACGAGCAGTACTTC; V gene: TRBV5-1; D gene: TRBD2; J gene: TRBJ2-7; clone size: NA
CDR3 protein: CASSSGQGAYEQYF; CDR3 DNA: TGTGCCAGCTCGTCGGGACAGGGGGCCTACGAGCAGTACTTC; V gene: TRBV18; D gene: TRBD1; J gene: TRBJ2-7; clone size: NA
CDR3 protein: CASSLRGIGNQPQHF; CDR3 DNA: TGTGCCAGCAGCTTACGGGGGATTGGGAATCAGCCCCAGCATTTT; V gene: TRBV7-2; D gene: NA; J gene: TRBJ1-5; clone size: NA
CDR3 protein: CASSFDIRTEAFF; CDR3 DNA: TGTGCCAGCAGCTTCGATATTCGGACTGAAGCTTTCTTT; V gene: TRBV5-6; D gene: NA; J gene: TRBJ1-1; clone size: NA
CDR3 protein: CSVYNTEAFF; CDR3 DNA: TGCAGCGTTTATAACACTGAAGCTTTCTTT; V gene: TRBV29-1; D gene: NA; J gene: TRBJ1-1; clone size: NA
CDR3 protein: CASSEDRSYEQYF; CDR3 DNA: TGTGCCAGCAGTGAAGACAGATCCTACGAGCAGTACTTC; V gene: TRBV2; D gene: NA; J gene: TRBJ2-7; clone size: NA
CDR3 protein: CASSFRRGSSYNSPLHF; CDR3 DNA: TGTGCCAGCAGCTTCCGTAGGGGCAGCTCCTATAATTCACCCCTCCACTTT; V gene: TRBV5-6; D gene: NA; J gene: TRBJ1-6; clone size: NA
CDR3 protein: CASSSGVYNEQFF; CDR3 DNA: TGTGCCAGCAGTAGCGGGGTCTACAATGAGCAGTTCTTC; V gene: TRBV6-6; D gene: TRBD2; J gene: TRBJ2-1; clone size: NA
CDR3 protein: CASSPGSVLGGETQYF; CDR3 DNA: TGTGCCAGCAGCCCTGGATCGGTGTTGGGAGGAGAGACCCAGTACTTC; V gene: TRBV4-2; D gene: NA; J gene: TRBJ2-5; clone size: NA
CDR3 protein: CASSLWDEQYF; CDR3 DNA: TGTGCCAGCAGTTTATGGGACGAGCAGTACTTC; V gene: TRBV28; D gene: NA; J gene: TRBJ2-7; clone size: NA
CDR3 protein: CASSLALSGIGYTF; CDR3 DNA: TGTGCCAGCAGCTTAGCGTTATCGGGAATCGGCTACACCTTC; V gene: TRBV11-3; D gene: NA; J gene: TRBJ1-2; clone size: NA
CDR3 protein: CASSLGFGARRGYTF; CDR3 DNA: TGTGCCAGCAGTTTGGGTTTTGGAGCGAGGAGGGGCTACACCTTC; V gene: TRBV28; D gene: NA; J gene: TRBJ1-2; clone size: NA
CDR3 protein: CASSLDEETEAFF; CDR3 DNA: TGTGCCAGCAGCTTAGATGAGGAGACTGAAGCTTTCTTT; V gene: TRBV11-2; D gene: NA; J gene: TRBJ1-1; clone size: NA
CDR3 protein: CASSVRGVETQYF; CDR3 DNA: TGTGCCAGCAGCGTTAGGGGGGTGGAGACCCAGTACTTC; V gene: TRBV6-6; D gene: NA; J gene: TRBJ2-5; clone size: NA
CDR3 protein: CASSVGLAPDTQYF; CDR3 DNA: TGTGCCAGCAGTGTGGGACTAGCCCCAGATACGCAGTATTTT; V gene: TRBV6-1; D gene: TRBD2; J gene: TRBJ2-3; clone size: once
CDR3 protein: CASSLGATPRGRDTQYF; CDR3 DNA: TGCGCCAGCAGCTTGGGGGCGACACCGCGCGGTCGCGATACGCAGTATTTT; V gene: TRBV5-1; D gene: NA; J gene: TRBJ2-3; clone size: NA
CDR3 protein: CASRHSGVGETQYF; CDR3 DNA: TGCGCCAGCAGACACAGCGGGGTGGGGGAGACCCAGTACTTC; V gene: TRBV10-2; D gene: TRBD2; J gene: TRBJ2-5; clone size: NA
CDR3 protein: CAIRRTDYYGYTF; CDR3 DNA: TGTGCCATCAGAAGGACTGACTACTATGGCTACACCTTC; V gene: TRBV10-3; D gene: NA; J gene: TRBJ1-2; clone size: NA
CDR3 protein: CASSYSRGLTNEKLFF; CDR3 DNA: TGTGCCAGCAGTTACTCCCGGGGGCTTACTAATGAAAAACTGTTTTTT; V gene: TRBV6-5; D gene: NA; J gene: TRBJ1-4; clone size: NA
CDR3 protein: CASSVRDSYQPQHF; CDR3 DNA: TGTGCCAGCAGTGTGCGGGACAGTTATCAGCCCCAGCATTTT; V gene: TRBV25-1; D gene: TRBD1; J gene: TRBJ1-5; clone size: NA
CDR3 protein: CASSIGAGGNGEQYF; CDR3 DNA: TGTGCCAGTAGTATAGGTGCAGGGGGAAATGGCGAGCAGTACTTC; V gene: TRBV19; D gene: TRBD1; J gene: TRBJ2-7; clone size: NA
CDR3 protein: CASSLVISYTEAFF; CDR3 DNA: TGTGCCAGCAGCTTAGTTATATCGTACACTGAAGCTTTCTTT; V gene: TRBV7-6; D gene: NA; J gene: TRBJ1-1; clone size: NA
CDR3 protein: CASSQVSLSSYNEQFF; CDR3 DNA: TGCGCCAGCAGCCAAGTCTCCTTGAGCTCCTACAATGAGCAGTTCTTC; V gene: TRBV4-1; D gene: NA; J gene: TRBJ2-1; clone size: NA
CDR3 protein: CASRPAGSTDTQYF; CDR3 DNA: TGTGCCTCCAGACCGGCAGGGAGCACAGATACGCAGTATTTT; V gene: TRBV27; D gene: NA; J gene: TRBJ2-3; clone size: NA
CDR3 protein: CAIKGFGAKFYEQYF; CDR3 DNA: TGTGCGATTAAAGGGTTCGGAGCCAAGTTCTACGAGCAGTACTTC; V gene: TRBV19; D gene: NA; J gene: TRBJ2-7; clone size: NA
CDR3 protein: CASSIGQINYGYTF; CDR3 DNA: TGTGCCAGTAGTATAGGACAAATTAACTATGGCTACACCTTC; V gene: TRBV19; D gene: NA; J gene: TRBJ1-2; clone size: once
CDR3 protein: CASSTSSNQPQHF; CDR3 DNA: TGTGCCAGCAGCACCAGTAGCAATCAGCCCCAGCATTTT; V gene: TRBV7-2; D gene: NA; J gene: TRBJ1-5; clone size: NA
CDR3 protein: CASTIGSEKLFF; CDR3 DNA: TGTGCCAGCACGATAGGGTCTGAAAAACTGTTTTTT; V gene: TRBV2; D gene: NA; J gene: TRBJ1-4; clone size: NA
CDR3 protein: CASSLLGINTEAFF; CDR3 DNA: TGTGCCAGCAGCTTGTTAGGGATAAACACTGAAGCTTTCTTT; V gene: TRBV5-5; D gene: NA; J gene: TRBJ1-1; clone size: NA
CDR3 protein: CASSSTGRGTEAFF; CDR3 DNA: TGTGCCAGTAGTTCGACCGGCCGGGGCACTGAAGCTTTCTTT; V gene: TRBV19; D gene: NA; J gene: TRBJ1-1; clone size: NA
CDR3 protein: CASSGAGGVDTQYF; CDR3 DNA: TGTGCCAGTAGCGGTGCGGGAGGAGTAGATACGCAGTATTTT; V gene: TRBV19; D gene: TRBD2; J gene: TRBJ2-3; clone size: NA
CDR3 protein: CASSPLGQSYEQYF; CDR3 DNA: TGCGCCAGCAGCCCCCTCGGACAGAGCTACGAGCAGTACTTC; V gene: TRBV5-1; D gene: NA; J gene: TRBJ2-7; clone size: NA
CDR3 protein: CASSRTSGSPDTQYF; CDR3 DNA: TGCGCCAGCAGCCGGACTAGCGGGAGCCCAGATACGCAGTATTTT; V gene: TRBV4-1; D gene: TRBD2; J gene: TRBJ2-3; clone size: NA
CDR3 protein: CASSTADSFNTGELFF; CDR3 DNA: TGTGCCAGTAGTACGGCGGACAGCTTCAACACCGGGGAGCTGTTTTTT; V gene: TRBV19; D gene: NA; J gene: TRBJ2-2; clone size: NA
CDR3 protein: CASSSRGVHNSPLHF; CDR3 DNA: TGCGCCAGCAGCTCAAGGGGCGTCCATAATTCACCCCTCCACTTT; V gene: TRBV5-1; D gene: NA; J gene: TRBJ1-6; clone size: once
CDR3 protein: CASRPGLPTGELFF; CDR3 DNA: TGTGCCAGCAGACCGGGACTGCCTACCGGGGAGCTGTTTTTT; V gene: TRBV6-1; D gene: NA; J gene: TRBJ2-2; clone size: NA
CDR3 protein: CASSLETGSPLHF; CDR3 DNA: TGCGCCAGCAGCTTGGAAACGGGCTCACCCCTCCACTTT; V gene: TRBV5-1; D gene: NA; J gene: TRBJ1-6; clone size: NA
CDR3 protein: CASSLGQQETQYF; CDR3 DNA: TGTGCCAGCAGCTTAGGCCAGCAAGAGACCCAGTACTTC; V gene: TRBV7-8; D gene: NA; J gene: TRBJ2-5; clone size: NA
CDR3 protein: CASMDLGYTGELFF; CDR3 DNA: TGTGCCAGCATGGATTTGGGTTACACCGGGGAGCTGTTTTTT; V gene: TRBV2; D gene: NA; J gene: TRBJ2-2; clone size: NA
CDR3 protein: CASSIGRDYVSRTGNEQFF; CDR3 DNA: TGTGCCAGTAGTATAGGCCGGGACTACGTATCCCGCACGGGGAATGAGCAGTTCTTC; V gene: TRBV19; D gene: TRBD2; J gene: TRBJ2-1; clone size: NA
CDR3 protein: CASSYVWTGDTEAFF; CDR3 DNA: TGTGCCAGCAGTTACGTTTGGACAGGAGACACTGAAGCTTTCTTT; V gene: TRBV6-5; D gene: TRBD1; J gene: TRBJ1-1; clone size: NA
CDR3 protein: CASQRDSYEQYF; CDR3 DNA: TGTGCCAGCCAACGGGACTCCTACGAGCAGTACTTC; V gene: TRBV6-5; D gene: NA; J gene: TRBJ2-7; clone size: NA
CDR3 protein: CASSLHPGGYSTGELFF; CDR3 DNA: TGTGCCAGCAGCTTGCACCCAGGGGGCTATAGCACCGGGGAGCTGTTTTTT; V gene: TRBV5-4; D gene: TRBD1; J gene: TRBJ2-2; clone size: once